This TCR beta chain comes out of a study of T cell repertoires in cytomegalovirus infection. Study-level findings and limits: Cumulative public TCR beta family frequency identified CMV carriers with the relevant HLA.

TCRdb reanalysed the reads using MiXCR and keeps one entry per CDR3 protein. The profile shows hundreds of thousands of distinct CDR3 sequences, more than 8% of them singletons. This clonotype came up many times. The antigen remains unidentified. Germline V gene data show CDR1 as MDHEN and CDR2 as SYDVKM. Trimming removed 5 bases from V and 8 bases from J, with 19 bases in between. The CDR3 runs to 15 residues. This TCR was recovered from a human donor in good health (CMV status not recorded). Some clones in this sample may be carry-over from other donors' samples. Sequences were obtained from PBMCs. The V and J genes are TRBV28 and TRBJ2-1; TRBD2 might be the D (7 bases). CDR3 DNA: TGTGCCAGCAGTCCAAGCGGGGCAGGGGCTTATGAGCAGTTCTTC. Translation gives CASSPSGAGAYEQFF.